One T cell receptor (beta chain) is described in this entry. This sample is part of a study of blood T cell repertoires in COVID-19. CDR1 MGHRA and CDR2 YSYEKL come from the germline V gene. There are 16 residues in the CDR3. The J segment lost 8 bases and the V segment lost 2 bases, leaving 9 bases of the junction unmatched. This table comes from immunoSEQ multiplex PCR, and its TCRdb copy is limited to in-frame clones, with some not included. Among around 63,000 clones listed, roughly 90% were seen once. Specimen: peripheral blood. This TCR was recovered from a woman aged 80 or over with acute or convalescent COVID-19. The V gene is TRBV4-1, the J gene TRBJ1-4; 9 positions agree with TRBD1. The CDR3 DNA is TGCGCCAGCAGCCAACTTGAAGACAGGGGGAGAGAAAAACTGTTTTTT. Translated, it gives CASSQLEDRGREKLFF.